The 30 T cell receptor beta chains in this list originate from one sample, sequenced in a study of T cells in Graves' hyperthyroidism and ophthalmopathy. Amplification of TCR beta CDR3 regions used RNA as the template. The HTBI primer set was used in a first-round RT-PCR of the TCR CDR3. TCRdb re-called the multiplex PCR reads with MiXCR, one entry per CDR3 protein. The table has under 400,000 distinct CDR3 sequences, around 14% seen once. The sequenced sample consisted of blood. The receptors stem from a woman under 30 with Graves' hyperthyroidism.

This clonotype was picked up a small number of times. The chain combines TRBV20-1 with TRBJ1-5; 10 positions match TRBD1. The CDR3 consists of 16 residues. The junction had 7 bases not matched to a gene; V was cut back by 2 bases and J by 3 bases. CDR1 and CDR2 (germline): DFQATT, SNEGSKA (reference sequence). This chain's CDR3 is CSARRQGAIFNQPQHF. In nucleotides, the CDR3 is TGCAGTGCTAGACGACAGGGGGCCATTTTCAATCAGCCCCAGCATTTT.

There are many counts of this clonotype. This chain uses TRBV5-5 with TRBJ2-5; no definite D call. The CDR3 sequence is 11 residues long. The ends were cut back, 3 bases at V and 4 bases at J, with 4 bases in the middle. CDR1 is SGHKS, CDR2 YYEKEE, per germline (reference sequence). CDR3 protein: CASSWLETQYF. CDR3 in DNA: TGTGCCAGCAGCTGGCTAGAGACCCAGTACTTC.

The sample holds many counts of this clonotype. The J gene is TRBJ2-2, the V gene TRBV5-6; the D is unclear. Germline V gene data show CDR1 as SGHDT and CDR2 as YYEEEE. The CDR3 extends over 15 amino acids. V was clipped by 5 bases and J by 3 bases, with 14 bases between them. The CDR3 here is CASSLIGADTGELFF. The CDR3 DNA reads as TGTGCCAGCAGTTTGATAGGAGCCGACACCGGGGAGCTGTTTTTT.

This clonotype was counted ten times or more. The J gene is TRBJ2-5, the V gene TRBV13; 9 bases match TRBD2. Germline CDR1 and CDR2: PRHDT and FYEKMQ (reference sequence). The junction had 13 bases not matched to a gene; V was cut back by 4 bases and J by 4 bases. The length of the CDR3 is 17 residues. This chain's CDR3 is CASSSGTSPSYPETQYF. In nucleotides, the CDR3 is TGTGCCAGCAGCTCCGGGACTAGCCCCAGTTACCCAGAGACCCAGTACTTC.

This clonotype was recorded at least ten times. The V gene is TRBV28, the J gene TRBJ2-2; D not certain. CDR1 and CDR2 from the germline V gene are MDHEN and SYDVKM. V lost 3 bases and J lost 3, with 5 bases in between. This CDR3 contains 13 residues. CDR3 loop: CASSFPYTGELFF. CDR3 nucleotide sequence: TGTGCCAGCAGTTTCCCATACACCGGGGAGCTGTTTTTT.

This clonotype was counted many times. The V gene is TRBV2, the J gene TRBJ2-6; D is unclear. Germline CDR1 reads SNHLY; CDR2 reads FYNNEI. The CDR3 length is 14 residues. The V end was cut by 2 bases, the J end by 2 bases, with 4 bases between. The CDR3 loop reads CASSENPGANVLTF. The CDR3 region has the DNA TGTGCCAGCAGTGAAAACCCTGGGGCCAACGTCCTGACTTTC. The full variable domain, its missing parts supplied by reference TRBV2 and TRBJ2-6, is EPEVTQTPSHQVTQMGQEVILRCVPISNHLYFYWYRQILGQKVEFLVSFYNNEISEKSEIFDDQFSVERPDGSNFTLKIRSTKLEDSAMYFCASSENPGANVLTFGAGSRLTVL.

This clonotype has a count of ten or more. The chain links TRBV2 to TRBJ1-3, with TRBD1 matching 7 bases. Germline assignment: CDR1 SNHLY and CDR2 FYNNEI. The CDR3 is 15 residues long. With V trimmed by 6 bases and J by 8 bases, 13 bases remained unmatched. CDR3 DNA: TGTGCCAGCAGGGGCGGGACAGCCGGCGCGGACACCATATATTTT. Translated, it gives CASRGGTAGADTIYF.

This clonotype was seen a handful of times. The V and J genes are TRBV4-1 and TRBJ2-7, with D unclear. In germline, CDR1 is MGHRA, CDR2 YSYEKL. This CDR3 is 13 amino acids long. The V end was cut by 4 bases, the J end by 2 bases, with 9 bases between. CDR3 residues: CASSPDEAYEQYF. CDR3 coding DNA: TGCGCCAGCAGCCCTGACGAGGCCTACGAGCAGTACTTC.

This clonotype was picked up many times. The rearrangement links TRBV2 to TRBJ2-5; D may be TRBD1 (6 bases). Germline loops: CDR1 SNHLY, CDR2 FYNNEI. Trimming removed 6 bases at V and 5 bases at J, with 19 bases between. The CDR3 runs to 15 residues. The CDR3 DNA reads as TGTGCCAGCAGGCACAGGGAGCTGGGTCTTGAGACCCAGTACTTC. Translating gives CASRHRELGLETQYF.

This clonotype was seen more than once but under ten times. The J gene is TRBJ1-3, the V gene TRBV28, with a possible D match to TRBD1 (5 bases). In germline, CDR1 is MDHEN, CDR2 SYDVKM. V shed 5 bases and J shed 0 bases, with 17 bases lying between them. This CDR3 region has 17 residues. CDR3 coding DNA: TGTGCCAGCAGTGACCTTCTGACAGCTCTCTCTGGAAACACCATATATTTT. Amino acid sequence: CASSDLLTALSGNTIYF.

This clonotype was counted ten times or more. V gene TRBV7-2 combines with J gene TRBJ2-7; TRBD1 matches 7 bases. The ends lost 5 bases at V and 6 bases at J; junction bases unmatched: 7. The CDR3 runs to 13 residues. Looked up from germline, CDR1 is SGHTA and CDR2 is FQGNSA. The CDR3 sequence is CASSLTGSSEQYF. The CDR3 DNA reads as TGTGCCAGCAGCCTGACAGGGAGCTCCGAGCAGTACTTC.

Ten or more counts support this clonotype. The chain has TRBV6-1 and TRBJ2-1, with 9 positions matching TRBD2. The CDR3 is 14 residues long. Trimming at V came to 10 bases and at J to 0 bases, leaving 4 bases not matched to a gene. Germline CDR1 is MNHNS and CDR2 is SASEGT. CDR3 sequence (DNA): TGTGCCACCAAGCGGGAGGACTCCTACAATGAGCAGTTCTTC. Translating it yields CATKREDSYNEQFF.

This clonotype was counted many times. V is TRBV9 and J is TRBJ1-1; 7 bases are a match to TRBD1. The CDR3 extends over 16 amino acids. V lost 3 bases, J lost 5 bases, and 13 bases stayed unmatched. Germline loops: CDR1 SGDLS, CDR2 YYNGEE. The CDR3 DNA reads TGTGCCAGCAGCGCAGAAGACAGGGCCGGAGCTACTGAAGCTTTCTTT. It yields the protein CASSAEDRAGATEAFF.

In the case of this clonotype: Germline is not matched at one junction end, which may reflect a read error. The chain recombines TRBV9 with TRBJ1-1; perhaps TRBD1 as D (6 bases). CDR3 length equals 14 residues. The V gene's germline CDR1 is SGDLS and CDR2 YYNGEE. CDR3 protein: CASSVAGDNTKAFF. The CDR3 coding sequence is TGTGCCAGCAGCGTTGCGGGGGACAACACTAAAGCTTTCTTT.

This clonotype was seen at least ten times. The chain recombines TRBV6-1 with TRBJ2-1; 7 nucleotides line up with TRBD2. Germline CDR1 reads MNHNS; CDR2 reads SASEGT. V dropped 2 bases and J dropped 10; count of bases not matched to a gene: 11. This CDR3 contains 15 residues. CDR3 amino acids: CASSERGGEGREQFF. The CDR3 nucleotides read TGTGCCAGCAGTGAACGTGGGGGGGAGGGCCGGGAGCAGTTCTTC.

This clonotype has only a few counts. The V call is TRBV9, the J call TRBJ1-6, with D possibly being TRBD1 (5 bases). V lost 3 bases and J lost 7, with 8 bases in between. CDR1 is SGDLS and CDR2 is YYNGEE in the germline V gene. This CDR3 is 13 amino acids long. CDR3 residues: CASSAQGNSPLHF. The CDR3 region has the DNA TGTGCCAGCAGCGCGCAGGGCAATTCACCCCTCCACTTT.

This clonotype was seen repeatedly, ten times or more. V and J are TRBV9 and TRBJ1-2, with D unclear. There are 18 residues in the CDR3. CDR1 is SGDLS and CDR2 is YYNGEE in the germline V gene. V was clipped by 4 bases and J by 3 bases, with 25 bases between them. This chain's CDR3 is CASSPRILDLPSDYGYTF. CDR3 DNA: TGTGCCAGCAGCCCCCGGATACTGGACTTGCCCTCTGACTATGGCTACACCTTC.

This clonotype was seen a few times. The chain couples TRBV7-9 to TRBJ2-2, with D uncertain. The ends were cut back, 1 base at V and 4 bases at J, with 10 bases in the middle. There are 15 residues in the CDR3. Germline V CDR1 and CDR2: SEHNR, FQNEAQ (reference sequence). The CDR3 region has the DNA TGTGCCAGCAGCTTAGGGCAGGCAAGCACCGGGGAGCTGTTTTTT. Residues: CASSLGQASTGELFF.

This clonotype came up many times. The genes are TRBV28 and TRBJ2-1, with 10 bases fitting TRBD1. CDR1 is MDHEN, CDR2 SYDVKM, per germline. V was pared by 7 bases and J by 6 bases, with 9 bases of the junction left unmatched. The CDR3 has 15 amino acids. In DNA, the CDR3 is TGTGCCAGCACGGAGGGGACAGGGGTCAGCAATGAGCAGTTCTTC. Translated, it gives CASTEGTGVSNEQFF.

This clonotype was counted between two and nine times. The chain recombines TRBV19 with TRBJ2-5; D is perhaps TRBD1 (6 bases). Germline CDR1 is LNHDA and CDR2 is SQIVND (reference sequence). V was pared by 5 bases and J by 4 bases, with 11 bases between. The CDR3 loop spans 13 amino acids. The CDR3 DNA sequence: TGTGCCAGTAGTTCCACAGGGATAGAGACCCAGTACTTC. Protein: CASSSTGIETQYF.

This clonotype was seen ten or more times. The J gene is TRBJ2-5, the V gene TRBV7-3, with D unresolved. Looked up from germline, CDR1 is SGHTA and CDR2 is FQGTGA. The CDR3 loop spans 14 amino acids. With 2 bases removed from V and 5 bases from J, the gap between germline ends came to 12 bases. CDR3 residues: CASSLVGPGETQYF. The DNA for the CDR3 is TGTGCCAGCAGCTTAGTCGGCCCCGGGGAGACCCAGTACTTC.

This clonotype showed up many times. The chain joins TRBV7-2 to TRBJ2-3; TRBD2 aligns across 13 bases. V shed 2 bases and J 3 bases; nucleotides not matched to a gene: 14. The CDR3 is 20 amino acids. CDR1 SGHTA and CDR2 FQGNSA come from the germline V gene. The CDR3 DNA reads as TGTGCCAGCAGCTTAATGGGGACTAGCGGGATTGGGGGTGGGACAGATACGCAGTATTTT. Amino acid sequence: CASSLMGTSGIGGGTDTQYF.

This clonotype was observed many times. This chain connects TRBV27 to TRBJ2-4, with D hard to call. Per the germline V gene, CDR1 is MNHEY and CDR2 is SMNVEV (reference sequence). The CDR3 runs 14 residues. Trimming took off 5 bases at V and 0 bases at J, with 8 bases between the two ends. The CDR3 DNA is TGTGCCAGCAGTAGTGGTTCAGCCAAAAACATTCAGTACTTC. It encodes CASSSGSAKNIQYF.

This clonotype came up once. The rearrangement joins TRBV28 to TRBJ2-6, with D unresolved. CDR1 and CDR2 from the germline V gene are MDHEN and SYDVKM. The CDR3 loop spans 15 amino acids. The V and J ends lost 4 bases and 4 bases respectively, with 11 bases between them. CDR3 loop: CASSSGATGANVLTF. In nucleotides, the CDR3 is TGTGCCAGCAGTTCTGGAGCCACCGGGGCCAACGTCCTGACTTTC.

This clonotype was seen more than once but under ten times. V and J are TRBV6-2 or TRBV6-3 and TRBJ2-1; TRBD2 agrees at 7 bases. V lost 4 bases and J lost 2; bases outside the gene matches: 11. Germline lookup yields CDR1 MNHEY and CDR2 SVGEGT. This CDR3 is built from 17 residues. CDR3 amino acids: CASSFDLAGPTYNEQFF. The DNA for the CDR3 is TGTGCCAGCAGTTTTGACTTAGCGGGCCCGACCTACAATGAGCAGTTCTTC.

The chain uses TRBV28 and TRBJ1-3; maybe TRBD1 (6 bases). Per the germline V gene, CDR1 is MDHEN and CDR2 is SYDVKM. This CDR3 region has 13 residues. V was cut by 8 bases and J by 0 bases, with 8 bases left in between. The CDR3 region is CASLDSSGNTIYF. CDR3 DNA: TGTGCCAGCCTGGACAGCTCTGGAAACACCATATATTTT.

This clonotype came up many times. The chain uses TRBV6-1 and TRBJ2-2; D perhaps matches TRBD1 (5 bases). Germline-derived CDR1 and CDR2 are MNHNS and SASEGT. This CDR3 comprises 14 residues. V was cut by 6 bases and J by 0 bases, with 8 bases left in between. The CDR3 bases are TGTGCCAGCAGAGCACAGGCGAACACCGGGGAGCTGTTTTTT. This gives the protein CASRAQANTGELFF.

This clonotype was seen many times. This chain uses TRBV3-1 with TRBJ2-7, with TRBD1 matching 8 bases. The V segment lost 1 base and the J segment 4 bases; nucleotides outside the gene matches: 6. Germline V gene lookup returns CDR1 LGHDT and CDR2 YNNKEL (reference sequence). The CDR3 is 15 residues long. The CDR3 nucleotides read TGTGCCAGCAGCCAAGCCGGGACAGGTGTTTACGAGCAGTACTTC. This codes for CASSQAGTGVYEQYF.

As regards this clonotype: It may be a read error: a sequence one base away is much more abundant. V is TRBV29-1 and J is TRBJ2-7; unclear D gene. The V and J ends lost 7 bases and 1 base respectively, with 14 bases between them. The germline gives CDR1 SQVTM, CDR2 ANQGSEA. CDR3 length: 13 amino acids. The CDR3 DNA reads as TGCAGCGGTGTCAACGTACAGTCCTACGAGCAGTACTTC. Protein product: CSGVNVQSYEQYF.

The sample holds many counts of this clonotype. The chain uses TRBV6-1 and TRBJ1-1; 10 nucleotides line up with TRBD1. The germline V gene encodes CDR1 MNHNS and CDR2 SASEGT. After removal of 4 bases from V and 4 bases from J, the junction contained 6 bases not matched to a gene. The CDR3 consists of 15 residues. CDR3 in amino acids: CASSGRQGASTEAFF. For the CDR3, the DNA is TGTGCCAGCAGTGGTCGACAGGGGGCTAGCACTGAAGCTTTCTTT.